These 13 T cell receptor beta chains originate from one sample sequenced in a study of cytomegalovirus exposure and HLA in healthy donors. Primers included in the PCR were 60 Vbeta and 13 Jbeta primers. The assay was immunoSEQ multiplex PCR, and TCRdb's table has in-frame clones only and misses some. Of under 250,000 clones in the sample, roughly 84% were seen once. Sample: PBMCs. Receptors originate from a boy aged 2-15 years in good health and CMV-seronegative.

V gene TRBV15 combines with J gene TRBJ1-5, with 8 bases identical to TRBD1. V shed 4 bases and J 5 bases; nucleotides not matched to a gene: 4. From germline, CDR1 is LNHNV and CDR2 YYDKDF (reference sequence). This CDR3 region has 14 residues. CDR3 region: CATSNRGWDQPQHF. The CDR3 DNA follows: TGTGCCACCAGCAACAGGGGGTGGGATCAGCCCCAGCATTTT.

The rearrangement uses TRBV30 and TRBJ2-1; weak D call: TRBD1 (7 bases). V was trimmed by 3 bases and J by 0 bases, leaving 21 bases between them. The V gene's germline CDR1 is GTSNPN and CDR2 SVGIG (reference sequence). CDR3 length equals 18 residues. CDR3 nucleotide sequence: TGTGCCTGGAGCTCCAATAGCCAGGGGGGACCCTCCTACAATGAGCAGTTCTTC. It yields the protein CAWSSNSQGGPSYNEQFF. The full variable domain, in which reference TRBV30 and TRBJ2-1 provide the parts outside the CDR3, is SQTIHQWPATLVQPVGSPLSLECTVEGTSNPNLYWYRQAAGRGLQLLFYSVGIGQISSEVPQNLSASRPQDRQFILSSKKLLLSDSGFYLCAWSSNSQGGPSYNEQFFGPGTRLTVL.

J is TRBJ2-5 and V is TRBV12-5; tentative D call: TRBD1 (6 bases). Gene TRBJ2-7 matches the end of the DNA better, so the J call may be wrong. This CDR3 has 13 amino acids. Germline CDR1 and CDR2: LGHNT and FRNRAP. The DNA of the CDR3 is TGTGCTAGTGGCATTGACAGGTCCTACGAGCAGTACTTC. This encodes CASGIDRSYEQYF.

The chain recombines TRBV7-8 with TRBJ2-3; TRBD2 aligns across 10 bases. The CDR3 runs to 14 residues. Germline values: CDR1 SGHVS, CDR2 FQNEAQ. Losses at the gene ends were 3 bases for V and 7 bases for J; bases not matched to a gene: 4. The CDR3 here is CASSFLAGVHTQYF. The CDR3 region has the DNA TGTGCCAGCAGCTTTCTAGCGGGAGTACATACGCAGTATTTT.

The chain's CDR3 is CASSRYRDTEAFF. As DNA, the CDR3 is TGTGCCAGCAGCCGTTACCGGGACACTGAAGCTTTCTTT. The chain recombines TRBV7-3 with TRBJ1-1; D uncertain. The V end lost 5 bases, the J end lost 3 bases, and 10 bases lay between the germline ends. The CDR3 has 13 residues. CDR1 SGHTA and CDR2 FQGTGA come from the germline V gene.

The CDR3 protein is CASSLETSGTGELFF. The CDR3, as DNA: TGTGCCAGCAGTTTAGAGACTAGCGGCACCGGGGAGCTGTTTTTT. The V and J genes are TRBV28 and TRBJ2-2, with 9 bases identical to TRBD2. Per germline, CDR1 MDHEN and CDR2 SYDVKM. The CDR3 covers 15 residues. J gave up 4 bases and V 2 bases, and 2 bases lay outside the gene matches.

In its sample, this clone was seen a few times. The chain recombines TRBV5-4 with TRBJ2-7; TRBD2 matches 8 bases. J gave up 2 bases and V 7 bases, and 8 bases lay outside the gene matches. The CDR3 is 14 amino acids. Germline CDR1 reads SGHNT; CDR2 reads YYREEE (reference sequence). The CDR3 region has the DNA TGTGCCAGCCGGCGGGAGGTGGCTACCTACGAGCAGTACTTC. Its protein product is CASRREVATYEQYF.

The chain joins TRBV7-8 to TRBJ2-7; D is ambiguous. The germline CDR1 and CDR2 sequences are SGHVS and FQNEAQ. V dropped 2 bases and J dropped 6 bases, with 8 bases sitting between them. This CDR3 is 12 amino acids long. The CDR3 bases are TGTGCCAGCAGCTTATTGTACTCCGAGCAGTACTTC. Protein product: CASSLLYSEQYF.

The V call is TRBV27, the J call TRBJ2-5; 9 bases agree with TRBD1. Losses at the gene ends were 0 bases for V and 4 bases for J; bases not matched to a gene: 9. CDR3 length: 17 residues. Germline values: CDR1 MNHEY, CDR2 SMNVEV (reference sequence). The CDR3 protein is CASSLSPQGAGGETQYF. As DNA, the CDR3 is TGTGCCAGCAGTTTATCCCCACAGGGGGCTGGTGGAGAGACCCAGTACTTC.

This clone was counted a few times. The CDR3 nucleotides are TGTGCCAGCAGCTCCAGGGGGTCGGGGAACACCGGGGAGCTGTTTTTT. As protein: CASSSRGSGNTGELFF. The rearrangement uses TRBV11-3 and TRBJ2-2; 7 bases agree with TRBD1. Germline V CDR1 and CDR2: SGHNT, YENEEA. The CDR3 consists of 16 residues. J lost 1 base, V lost 4 bases, and 6 bases had no gene match.

The chain has TRBV5-6 and TRBJ2-6; D ambiguous. This CDR3 has 15 amino acids. Trimming stripped 1 base from V and 1 base from J, with 6 bases between. CDR1 and CDR2 from the germline V gene are SGHDT and YYEEEE. CDR3 amino acids: CASSLPGSGANVLTF. The DNA for the CDR3 is TGTGCCAGCAGCTTGCCCGGTTCTGGGGCCAACGTCCTGACTTTC.

The chain couples TRBV5-1 to TRBJ2-5; D perhaps matches TRBD1 (5 bases). Deletions cut 1 base from V and 5 bases from J, with 18 bases between. The germline CDR1 and CDR2 sequences are SGHRS and YFSETQ. The CDR3 is 16 amino acids. The CDR3 spells CASSLRGQGTLETQYF. The CDR3 DNA reads TGCGCCAGCAGCTTGAGGGGCCAGGGTACCCTGGAGACCCAGTACTTC.

The chain recombines TRBV6-5 with TRBJ1-1, with 9 nucleotides matching TRBD1. CDR1 MNHEY and CDR2 SVGAGI come from the germline V gene. The J segment lost 8 bases and the V segment lost 5 bases, leaving 3 bases of the junction unmatched. CDR3 length: 12 residues. The CDR3 reads CASSPGTGEAFF. In nucleotides, the CDR3 is TGTGCCAGCAGTCCCGGGACAGGGGAAGCTTTCTTT.